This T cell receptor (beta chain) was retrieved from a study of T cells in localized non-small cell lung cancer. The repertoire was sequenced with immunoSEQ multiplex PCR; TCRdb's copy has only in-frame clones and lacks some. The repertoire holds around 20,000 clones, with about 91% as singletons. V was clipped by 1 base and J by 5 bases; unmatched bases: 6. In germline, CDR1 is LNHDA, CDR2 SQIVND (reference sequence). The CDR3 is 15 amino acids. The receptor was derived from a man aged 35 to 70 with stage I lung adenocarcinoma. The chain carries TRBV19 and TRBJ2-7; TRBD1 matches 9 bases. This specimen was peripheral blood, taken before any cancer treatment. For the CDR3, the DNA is TGTGCCAGTAGTATAGCTGGGACAGGGCAAGACGAGCAGTACTTC. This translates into CASSIAGTGQDEQYF.